Below are 21 T cell receptor beta chains sequenced from a single sample in a study of tumor-infiltrating lymphocytes in primary liver carcinoma. Unsorted whole blood yielded the blood RNA, and germline DNA was also extracted. The investigators made TCR beta cDNA from about 500 ng total RNA, using a constant-region primer. Library construction for TCR beta comprised three nested multiplex PCR rounds performed with slightly modified ARM-PCR. With TRBV1-TRBV30 forward primers and a C-beta reverse primer, the first two PCR rounds were run for approximately 10 cycles each. A single record per CDR3 protein comes from TCRdb applying MiXCR to the multiplex PCR reads. The sample records about 180,000 distinct CDR3 sequences, 60% being singletons. The specimen sequenced was peripheral blood. All receptors derive from a man in his forties with primary liver carcinoma and hepatitis B virus infection.

The chain uses TRBV28 and TRBJ1-2; 8 bases fit TRBD1. Germline lookup yields CDR1 MDHEN and CDR2 SYDVKM. V was clipped by 7 bases and J by 4 bases; unmatched bases: 26. This CDR3 spans 20 amino acids. CDR3 sequence reads: CASTSTGTGGTPDAPYGYTF. The CDR3 bases are TGTGCCAGCACTTCGACCGGGACAGGCGGAACCCCCGACGCCCCCTATGGCTACACCTTC.

The V call is TRBV7-9, the J call TRBJ2-7; D not certain. The CDR3 loop spans 12 amino acids. The germline V gene has CDR1 SEHNR and CDR2 FQNEAQ (reference sequence). Trimming took off 3 bases at V and 7 bases at J, with 10 bases between the two ends. The CDR3 DNA reads TGTGCCAGCAGCTTGTCTAAAAATGAGCAGTACTTC. Protein sequence: CASSLSKNEQYF.

The sample holds a few counts of this clonotype. This is likely a read error, given that the CDR3 carries no conserved phenylalanine or tryptophan at its end. V is TRBV11-2 and J is TRBJ2-7; D possibly uses TRBD1 or TRBD2 (5 bases each). CDR3 size: 12 residues. V shed 8 bases and J shed 4 bases, with 12 bases lying between them. Germline CDR1 SGHAT, CDR2 FQNNGV. The CDR3 bases are TGTGCCAGCGGGACCACGGGTTACGAGCAGTACCTC. Its protein product is CASGTTGYEQYL.

The rearrangement joins TRBV5-6 to TRBJ2-1, with D possibly TRBD2 on 6 matching bases. The germline CDR1 and CDR2 sequences are SGHDT and YYEEEE. Trimming took off 3 bases at V and 9 bases at J, with 25 bases between the two ends. There are 17 residues in the CDR3. The DNA of the CDR3 is TGTGCCAGCAGCTCATCTCCAGATAGCGGTAGTGGGATTGAGCAGTTCTTC. As protein: CASSSSPDSGSGIEQFF. The complete variable domain, with remaining parts taken from reference TRBV5-6 and TRBJ2-1, reads DAGVTQSPTHLIKTRGQQVTLRCSPKSGHDTVSWYQQALGQGPQFIFQYYEEEERQRGNFPDRFSGHQFPNYSSELNVNALLLGDSALYLCASSSSPDSGSGIEQFFGPGTRLTVL.

This sequence joins TRBV7-8 and TRBJ2-1, with D unresolved. There are 16 residues in the CDR3. The V end was cut by 4 bases, the J end by 0 bases, with 13 bases between. The germline gives CDR1 SGHVS, CDR2 FQNEAQ. The CDR3: CASSSPREVSYNEQFF. The CDR3 DNA sequence: TGTGCCAGCAGCTCCCCACGAGAGGTCTCCTACAATGAGCAGTTCTTC.

J is TRBJ2-7 and V is TRBV4-1, with D perhaps TRBD2 (6 bases). Trimming stripped 2 bases from V and 2 bases from J, with 25 bases between. This CDR3 is 19 amino acids long. From germline, CDR1 is MGHRA and CDR2 YSYEKL. Written as DNA, the CDR3 is TGCGCCAGCAGCCAATGGCCTCTCCCGGGACTCTCTACTCCCTACGAGCAGTACTTC. It specifies CASSQWPLPGLSTPYEQYF.

Concerning this clonotype: Possible read error: a much larger clone is one base away. The chain links TRBV28 to TRBJ2-2; 7 bases are shared with TRBD1. The CDR3 contains 15 residues. Germline CDR1 is MDHEN and CDR2 is SYDVKM. This CDR3 reads CASSLTGSGTGELVF. The CDR3 DNA reads TGTGCCAGTTCATTGACAGGGTCGGGCACCGGGGAGCTGGTTTTT.

Comment on this clonotype: One end of the junction is discordant with germline, which a read error may explain. This rearrangement joins TRBV11-2 to TRBJ2-7; D is perhaps TRBD2 (5 bases). This CDR3 contains 16 residues. Germline V gene lookup returns CDR1 SGHAT and CDR2 FQNNGV. Written as DNA, the CDR3 is TGTGCAAGCAGTTTAGATCCGGAGGACGGTATCTACGAGCAGTACTTC. Translating gives CASSLDPEDGIYEQYF.

The chain carries TRBV19 and TRBJ2-7; TRBD1 aligns across 7 bases. This CDR3 spans 14 amino acids. Germline V gene data show CDR1 as LNHDA and CDR2 as SQIVND (reference sequence). Trimming at V came to 3 bases and at J to 6 bases, leaving 8 bases not matched to a gene. CDR3 nucleotide sequence: TGTGCCAGTAGTATTCGGACAGGCCGGGGCGAGCAGTACTTC. Encoded protein: CASSIRTGRGEQYF.

Concerning this clonotype itself: This may arise from a read error, as a much more abundant clone is one base away. This chain joins TRBV4-1 and TRBJ2-3; TRBD1 aligns across 7 bases. This CDR3 is 15 amino acids long. Germline V CDR1 and CDR2: MGHRA, YSYEKL. The CDR3 nucleotides are TGCGCCAGCAGCCAAAGCGGCCAAGGGACAGATGCGCAGTATTTT. As protein: CASSQSGQGTDAQYF.

Remarks on this clonotype: An end of the junction differs from the germline gene, which may be a read error. This chain links TRBV11-1 with TRBJ2-1, with D tentatively TRBD2 (6 bases). The V gene's germline CDR1 is SGHAT and CDR2 FQDESV (reference sequence). The CDR3 has 14 amino acids. CDR3 in amino acids: CASSFRGNYNEQFF. CDR3 sequence (DNA): TGTGCTAGCAGCTTTCGCGGGAACTACAATGAGCAGTTCTTC. The full variable domain, completed using reference TRBV11-1 and TRBJ2-1, is EAEVAQSPRYKITEKSQAVAFWCDPISGHATLYWYRQILGQGPELLVQFQDESVVDDSQLPKDRFSAERLKGVDSTLKIQPAELGDSAMYLCASSFRGNYNEQFFGPGTRLTVL.

The gene calls are TRBV12-3 or TRBV12-4 and TRBJ2-7; D not resolved. V lost 7 bases to trimming and J lost 2 bases, with 12 bases between them. This CDR3 is 13 amino acids long. The CDR3 coding sequence is TGTGCCAGCATTCCGGAAGCAACCTACGAGCAGTACTTC. It is translated as CASIPEATYEQYF.

Regarding this clonotype: Mismatch with germline at one junction end may stem from a read error. The V call is TRBV11-1, the J call TRBJ2-5; D perhaps matches TRBD2 (5 bases). This CDR3 has 19 residues. Germline CDR1 reads SGHAT; CDR2 reads FQDESV (reference sequence). The CDR3 protein is CASSPPLEVRKDFQEAQYF. CDR3 in DNA: TGTGCCAGCAGCCCGCCCCTGGAGGTCAGGAAGGACTTCCAAGAGGCCCAGTACTTC.

In regard to this clonotype: The junction departs from germline at one end; a sequencing error may be responsible. The chain joins TRBV4-2 to TRBJ1-2, with unresolved D. CDR3 length: 14 amino acids. The germline V gene encodes CDR1 LGHNA and CDR2 YNFKEQ. CDR3 nucleotides: TGTGCCAGAAGCCAAGAGATAGCCACGAATGGCTACACCTTC. Translated, it gives CARSQEIATNGYTF.

Regarding this clonotype: A read error may account for a junction end that differs from germline. V and J are TRBV6-5 and TRBJ2-1; 12 bases agree with TRBD2. Germline V gives CDR1 MNHEY, CDR2 SVGAGI. The length of the CDR3 is 18 residues. The CDR3 loop reads CASNYSGASGRAYNEQFF. DNA for the CDR3: TGTGCCAGCAATTACTCTGGGGCTAGCGGGAGGGCCTACAATGAGCAGTTCTTC.

On this clonotype itself: A read error may be the cause here, since a much bigger clone is one base away. The chain has TRBV11-2 and TRBJ1-1; D is ambiguous. The germline V and J ends were trimmed by 5 bases and 3 bases, with 13 bases remaining between them. This CDR3 contains 14 residues. The V gene's germline CDR1 is SGHAT and CDR2 FQNNGV. The CDR3 region is CASSQTQRYTEAFF. In nucleotides, the CDR3 is TGTGCCAGCAGCCAAACACAGCGATACACTGAAGCTTTCTTT.

This chain uses TRBV30 with TRBJ2-2; 8 nucleotides match TRBD2. V was pared by 0 bases and J by 9 bases, with 15 bases of the junction left unmatched. Germline V gene data show CDR1 as GTSNPN and CDR2 as SVGIG (reference sequence). The CDR3 spans 17 residues. The CDR3 region has the DNA TGTGCCTGGAGTGTACTTCCAGCGGGGGATCCTAGCTGGGAGCTGTTTTTT. Its protein product is CAWSVLPAGDPSWELFF. Variable domain in full (rest from reference TRBV30 and TRBJ2-2): SQTIHQWPATLVQPVGSPLSLECTVEGTSNPNLYWYRQAAGRGLQLLFYSVGIGQISSEVPQNLSASRPQDRQFILSSKKLLLSDSGFYLCAWSVLPAGDPSWELFFGEGSRLTVL.

The CDR3 is CASSLVWASETKYF. The CDR3 bases are TGTGCCAGCAGCTTAGTTTGGGCATCAGAAACCAAGTACTTC. This chain links TRBV11-2 with TRBJ2-5; D is unclear. The CDR3 contains 14 residues. Trimming took off 1 base at V and 12 bases at J, with 18 bases between the two ends. CDR1 and CDR2 (germline): SGHAT, FQNNGV.

With regard to this clonotype: Germline is not matched at one junction end, which may reflect a read error. The J gene is TRBJ2-3, the V gene TRBV11-2; 8 bases agree with TRBD2. The CDR3 consists of 17 residues. The V gene's germline CDR1 is SGHAT and CDR2 FQNNGV. The CDR3 DNA reads as TGTGCCAGCAGCTTAATCCTATCGGGAGGGAGCACAGATAAGCAGTATTTT. Encoded protein: CASSLILSGGSTDKQYF.

This clonotype was found once. The rearrangement links TRBV18 to TRBJ2-7, with a tentative D call TRBD2 (6 bases). V lost 0 bases and J lost 5, with 11 bases in between. The CDR3 consists of 14 residues. CDR1 is KGHSH and CDR2 is LQKENI in the germline V gene. The CDR3 sequence is CASSPPGGGDEQYF. CDR3 DNA sequence: TGTGCCAGCTCACCACCGGGAGGCGGGGACGAGCAGTACTTC.

Comment on this clonotype: A much larger clone lies one base from this, so it may be a read error. The CDR3 does not close with the conserved phenylalanine or tryptophan, likely indicating a read error. The V call is TRBV11-2, the J call TRBJ2-3, with D possibly TRBD1 on 6 matching bases. Looked up from germline, CDR1 is SGHAT and CDR2 is FQNNGV. CDR3 length equals 15 residues. V gave up 0 bases and J gave up 2 bases, with 9 bases separating them. The chain's CDR3 is CASSLDQGFTDTQYS. The CDR3 DNA follows: TGTGCCAGCAGCTTAGACCAGGGGTTCACAGATACGCAGTATTCT.